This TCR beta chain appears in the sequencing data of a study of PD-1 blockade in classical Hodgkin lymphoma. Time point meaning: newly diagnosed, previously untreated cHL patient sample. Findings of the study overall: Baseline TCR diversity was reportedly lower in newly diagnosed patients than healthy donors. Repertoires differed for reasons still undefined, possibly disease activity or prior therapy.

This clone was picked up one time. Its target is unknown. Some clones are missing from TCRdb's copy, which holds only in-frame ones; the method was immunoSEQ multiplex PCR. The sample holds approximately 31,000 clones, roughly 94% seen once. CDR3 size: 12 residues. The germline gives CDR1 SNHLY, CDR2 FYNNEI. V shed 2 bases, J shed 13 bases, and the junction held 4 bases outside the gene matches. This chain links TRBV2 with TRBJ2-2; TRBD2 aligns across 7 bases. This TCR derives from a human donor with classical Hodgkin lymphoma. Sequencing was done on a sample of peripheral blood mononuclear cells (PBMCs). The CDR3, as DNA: TGTGCCAGCAGTGAAACGGGGGGATGGCTGTTTTTT. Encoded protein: CASSETGGWLFF.